This entry concerns a single T cell receptor (beta chain). CDR3 length: 16 amino acids. Germline CDR1 DFQATT, CDR2 SNEGSKA (reference sequence). V lost 3 bases to trimming and J lost 2 bases, with 17 bases between them. The sample is drawn from a study of T-cell memory formation after mild COVID-19. It was 5'RACE with constant-segment primers that produced the TCR alpha and TCR beta cDNA libraries, which carried sample barcodes and UMIs. MiXCR was run by TCRdb on the 5' RACE reads, yielding one entry per CDR3 protein. The table shows 68,000 or so distinct CDR3 sequences, with 16% occurring only once. V usage is TRBV20-1 and J usage is TRBJ1-3, with a weak D call TRBD1 (6 bases). The clonotype originates from an adult woman who had mild COVID-19 (a few samples of this study predate the infection). Cell type and time point are not known. Sequencing was done on a sample of PBMCs or a T cell subset sorted from them (not recorded which). The CDR3 protein is CSARPPVQGPGNTIYF. The CDR3 DNA is TGCAGTGCTAGGCCCCCAGTACAGGGACCTGGAAACACCATATATTTT.